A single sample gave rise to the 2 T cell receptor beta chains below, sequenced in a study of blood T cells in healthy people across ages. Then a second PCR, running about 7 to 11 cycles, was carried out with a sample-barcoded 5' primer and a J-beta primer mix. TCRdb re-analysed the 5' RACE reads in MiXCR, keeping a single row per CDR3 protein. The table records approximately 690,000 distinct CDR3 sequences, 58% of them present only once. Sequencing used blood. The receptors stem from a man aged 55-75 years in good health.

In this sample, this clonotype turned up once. The CDR3, as DNA: TGTGCCAGCAGCTTAGACAGGGAAGCCGGTGAGCAGTTCTTC. Its protein is CASSLDREAGEQFF. The chain combines TRBV11-2 with TRBJ2-1; possibly TRBD1 for D (5 bases). Germline lookup yields CDR1 SGHAT and CDR2 FQNNGV. This CDR3 is 14 amino acids long. Trimming cost V 0 bases and J 9 bases, with 12 bases left between them.

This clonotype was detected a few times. Here the CDR3 reads CASSPGTNPIGELFF. CDR3 DNA sequence: TGTGCCAGCAGCCCCGGGACAAACCCTATCGGGGAGCTGTTTTTT. This chain connects TRBV11-3 to TRBJ2-2; tentative D call: TRBD1 (6 bases). CDR1 and CDR2 (germline): SGHNT, YENEEA. V lost 5 bases and J 7 bases, leaving 17 bases between the germline ends. This CDR3 has 15 amino acids.